This T cell receptor beta chain was found in a study of cytomegalovirus exposure and HLA in healthy donors. Study context: Researchers found that roughly 77% of just under 400 genotyped donors fell within the Caucasian-associated ancestry cluster. Whole-study findings and limits: The authors reported that TCR beta sequences could predict HLA-A and HLA-B alleles. These predictions were accurate for most subjects in the first cohort. Rare sequences made up most TCRs, while some public TCRs were found in many donors.

The PCR employed 60 Vbeta primers together with 13 Jbeta primers. Only in-frame clones appear in the TCRdb table, and some are missing; sequencing was by immunoSEQ multiplex PCR. This sample has 95,000 to 100,000 clones, with around 75% found just once. To note about this clone: Antigen specificity is unknown.

V shed 3 bases, J shed 6 bases, and the junction held 2 bases outside the gene matches. The CDR3 covers 12 residues. Germline CDR1 and CDR2: SGDLS and YYNGEE. This chain uses TRBV9 with TRBJ1-2; 7 positions match TRBD1. The source material was PBMCs. The sequence was collected from a man aged 50-59 years in good health and CMV-seronegative. This CDR3 is CASSATGNGYTF. The CDR3 DNA is TGTGCCAGCAGCGCGACAGGGAATGGCTACACCTTC. Drawing the rest from reference TRBV9 and TRBJ1-2, the complete variable domain is DSGVTQTPKHLITATGQRVTLRCSPRSGDLSVYWYQQSLDQGLQFLIQYYNGEERAKGNILERFSAQQFPDLHSELNLSSLELGDSALYFCASSATGNGYTFGSGTRLTVV.